These 17 T cell receptor beta chains were sequenced from one sample in a study of T cells in Graves' hyperthyroidism and ophthalmopathy. It was RNA transcripts that yielded the amplified TCR beta CDR3 regions. HTBI primers were employed in a first-round RT-PCR of the TCR CDR3. TCRdb re-called the multiplex PCR reads through MiXCR, storing one row per CDR3 protein. Seen here are 250,000 to 300,000 distinct CDR3 sequences, more than 10% observed once, and the top ten hold 7.5% to 8%. Sequencing used blood. These receptors came from a woman under 40 with Graves' hyperthyroidism that later progressed to Graves' ophthalmopathy.

This clonotype appeared a single time. A much larger clone lies one base from this, so it may be a read error. This chain uses TRBV6-2 or TRBV6-3 with TRBJ2-7, with 10 bases matching TRBD1. The CDR3 contains 15 residues. Unmatched junction bases numbered 7, after V lost 6 bases and J lost 2 bases. CDR1 and CDR2 from the germline V gene are MNHEY and SVGEGT. The CDR3, as DNA: TGTGCCAGCAGCCAAACGACAGGGGGCCCCTACGAGCAGTACTTC. Protein sequence: CASSQTTGGPYEQYF.

This clonotype was seen many times. This rearrangement joins TRBV7-2 to TRBJ2-2; 9 positions match TRBD2. V shed 2 bases, J shed 6 bases, and the junction held 4 bases outside the gene matches. In germline, CDR1 is SGHTA, CDR2 FQGNSA. This CDR3 has 15 amino acids. As DNA, the CDR3 is TGTGCCAGCAGCTTATGGGCGGGAGGGGCCGGGGAGCTGTTTTTT. Its protein is CASSLWAGGAGELFF.

This clonotype came up many times. The chain is built from TRBV24-1 and TRBJ2-5, with 10 nucleotides matching TRBD2. J gave up 1 base and V 6 bases, and 4 bases lay outside the gene matches. CDR3 length equals 15 residues. Germline loops: CDR1 KGHDR, CDR2 SFDVKD. CDR3 DNA sequence: TGTGCCACCAGTCCGAGCGGGAGGGGCCAAGAGACCCAGTACTTC. This encodes CATSPSGRGQETQYF.

This clonotype has a handful of counts. The gene calls are TRBV10-3 and TRBJ1-3, with D unresolved. Trimming cost V 5 bases and J 3 bases, with 5 bases left between them. The CDR3 totals 12 residues. Germline CDR1 ENHRY, CDR2 SYGVKD. The CDR3 is CAISLLGNTIYF. CDR3 coding DNA: TGTGCCATCAGTCTCCTTGGAAACACCATATATTTT.

This clonotype was found many times. This sequence joins TRBV2 and TRBJ2-1; 9 positions agree with TRBD2. CDR1 is SNHLY, CDR2 FYNNEI, per germline. J gave up 6 bases and V 2 bases, and 11 bases lay outside the gene matches. The CDR3 runs to 17 residues. This chain's CDR3 is CASSEFPLAGTLNEQFF. CDR3 bases: TGTGCCAGCAGTGAATTTCCACTAGCGGGTACCCTCAATGAGCAGTTCTTC. The whole variable domain, filled in from reference TRBV2 and TRBJ2-1, reads EPEVTQTPSHQVTQMGQEVILRCVPISNHLYFYWYRQILGQKVEFLVSFYNNEISEKSEIFDDQFSVERPDGSNFTLKIRSTKLEDSAMYFCASSEFPLAGTLNEQFFGPGTRLTVL.

This clonotype was counted at least ten times. The rearrangement uses TRBV6-5 and TRBJ2-7, with D possibly TRBD2 on 6 matching bases. Per the germline V gene, CDR1 is MNHEY and CDR2 is SVGAGI. This CDR3 contains 13 residues. Trimming removed 4 bases at V and 7 bases at J, with 14 bases between. This CDR3 reads CASSLGLGLEQYF. CDR3 nucleotide sequence: TGTGCCAGCAGTTTGGGACTGGGCTTGGAGCAGTACTTC.

This chain joins TRBV7-9 and TRBJ1-2; TRBD1 aligns across 8 bases. The CDR3 has 15 residues. V dropped 2 bases and J dropped 8; count of bases not matched to a gene: 10. The germline CDR1 and CDR2 sequences are SEHNR and FQNEAQ (reference sequence). CDR3 region: CASSLNEAGGYGYTF. The CDR3 region has the DNA TGTGCCAGCAGCTTAAACGAGGCAGGGGGCTACGGCTACACCTTC.

This clonotype was found many times. This chain joins TRBV11-2 and TRBJ2-7; D ambiguous. V lost 0 bases to trimming and J lost 2 bases, with 5 bases between them. The germline V gene encodes CDR1 SGHAT and CDR2 FQNNGV. The CDR3 is made up of 13 amino acids. CDR3 loop: CASSLDLPYEQYF. Written as DNA, the CDR3 is TGTGCCAGCAGCTTAGATCTCCCCTACGAGCAGTACTTC.

Many counts were recorded for this clonotype. V usage is TRBV7-2 and J usage is TRBJ2-3; 11 nucleotides align to TRBD2. The J segment lost 2 bases and the V segment lost 4 bases, leaving 5 bases of the junction unmatched. The CDR3 contains 16 residues. The germline gives CDR1 SGHTA, CDR2 FQGNSA. The DNA of the CDR3 is TGTGCCAGCAGCTCTCGACTAGCGGGGCTCACAGATACGCAGTATTTT. Translated, it gives CASSSRLAGLTDTQYF.

This clonotype has a count of ten or more. The chain joins TRBV20-1 to TRBJ2-2; unclear D gene. The CDR3 runs 12 residues. Germline V gene lookup returns CDR1 DFQATT and CDR2 SNEGSKA (reference sequence). V was pared by 5 bases and J by 4 bases, with 8 bases between. This CDR3 is CSAPKSTGELFF. CDR3 coding DNA: TGCAGTGCTCCTAAATCCACCGGGGAGCTGTTTTTT.

The chain joins TRBV7-8 to TRBJ1-1; unclear D gene. Trimming stripped 10 bases from V and 0 bases from J, with 9 bases between. CDR3 length: 12 amino acids. CDR1 SGHVS and CDR2 FQNEAQ come from the germline V gene. CDR3 amino acids: CATGKVNTEAFF. The CDR3, as DNA: TGTGCCACCGGGAAGGTGAACACTGAAGCTTTCTTT. Filled out from reference TRBV7-8 and TRBJ1-1, the complete variable domain reads GAGVSQSPRYKVAKRGQDVALRCDPISGHVSLFWYQQALGQGPEFLTYFQNEAQLDKSGLPSDRFFAERPEGSVSTLKIQRTQQEDSAVYLCATGKVNTEAFFGQGTRLTVV.

The V gene is TRBV7-2, the J gene TRBJ2-2; tentative D call: TRBD1 (5 bases). CDR1 SGHTA and CDR2 FQGNSA come from the germline V gene. The CDR3 is made up of 17 amino acids. Trimming took 5 bases from V and 0 from J, leaving 16 bases between them. The CDR3 nucleotides are TGTGCCAGCAGCAACAGACCAGGGAACGCGAACACCGGGGAGCTGTTTTTT. Protein: CASSNRPGNANTGELFF.

Many counts were recorded for this clonotype. The chain employs TRBV11-2 and TRBJ1-1; D possibly corresponds to TRBD1 (5 bases). Per the germline V gene, CDR1 is SGHAT and CDR2 is FQNNGV. V lost 2 bases, J lost 1 base, and 11 bases lay in between. The CDR3 extends over 15 amino acids. The CDR3: CASSLSPGGNTEAFF. The CDR3 nucleotides read TGTGCCAGCAGCTTATCCCCGGGGGGGAACACTGAAGCTTTCTTT.

This clonotype was detected many times. The chain links TRBV18 to TRBJ1-2; 9 bases are shared with TRBD1. The V gene end was trimmed by 2 bases and the J gene end by 1 base; junction bases not matched to a gene: 5. The CDR3 is made up of 16 amino acids. Looked up from germline, CDR1 is KGHSH and CDR2 is LQKENI. CDR3 region: CASSPGTGSLNYGYTF. CDR3 in DNA: TGTGCCAGCTCACCAGGGACAGGGTCCCTTAACTATGGCTACACCTTC.

This clonotype was recorded many times. CDR3 sequence: CASSSGQGAKEKLFF. In DNA, the CDR3 is TGTGCCAGCAGCTCGGGACAGGGGGCAAAGGAAAAACTGTTTTTT. V and J are TRBV11-2 and TRBJ1-4; 12 bases align to TRBD1. V dropped 4 bases and J dropped 8; count of bases not matched to a gene: 5. The CDR3 is made up of 15 amino acids. Germline V gene data show CDR1 as SGHAT and CDR2 as FQNNGV.

This clonotype showed up many times. The genes are TRBV5-1 and TRBJ2-3, with 8 bases matching TRBD1. The CDR3 has 15 residues. Losses at the gene ends were 4 bases for V and 4 bases for J; bases not matched to a gene: 8. Per the germline V gene, CDR1 is SGHRS and CDR2 is YFSETQ. The CDR3 DNA sequence: TGCGCCAGCAGCAGTAGGACAGGGTTCGCAGATACGCAGTATTTT. Amino acid sequence: CASSSRTGFADTQYF.

This clonotype was seen ten or more times. The chain links TRBV20-1 to TRBJ2-1, with 13 bases lining up with TRBD2. The CDR3 has 17 residues. CDR1 is DFQATT, CDR2 SNEGSKA, per germline (reference sequence). Trimming cost V 5 bases and J 9 bases; bases outside gene matches: 16. The DNA of the CDR3 is TGCAGTGCTGCTGGGACTAGCGGGGTCGGAGCTGGGGGTGAGCAGTTCTTC. Its translation: CSAAGTSGVGAGGEQFF.